These T cell receptor beta chains were read from a single sample in a study of human T cells and chemical hapten exposure. TCRdb fed the RACE reads into MiXCR, producing one record per CDR3 protein. The profile shows approximately 69,000 distinct CDR3 sequences, around a tenth of them singletons. The sequenced sample was whole blood, obtained in connection with sensitization to the hapten diphenylcyclopropenone (DPC). The receptor source for this set is a woman between 45 and 60 years old with alopecia areata. Some clones in this sample may be carry-over from other donors' samples. CDR3s include the opening cysteine and the closing phenylalanine or tryptophan. The D gene is left open where the match is weak. Clone size appears in some rows only: once, few, many, or a class for an expanded clone.

many,TRBV4-1,TRBJ2-3,TRBD1,CASSQTGVGTDTQYF,TGCGCCAGCAGCCAAACAGGGGTGGGCACAGATACGCAGTATTTT
many,TRBV7-6,TRBJ2-5,.,CASSVNRAGETQYF,TGTGCCAGCAGCGTCAACAGGGCCGGAGAGACCCAGTACTTC
.,TRBV20-1,TRBJ1-4,.,CSARPLDRPNEKLFF,TGCAGTGCTAGACCCCTCGACAGGCCTAATGAAAAACTGTTTTTT
once,TRBV2,TRBJ2-5,.,CASRNQETQYF,TGTGCCAGCAGGAACCAAGAGACCCAGTACTTC
few,TRBV18,TRBJ2-7,TRBD2,CASSSGGYEQYF,TGTGCCAGCTCATCGGGGGGGTACGAGCAGTACTTC
.,TRBV12-3/TRBV12-4,TRBJ1-6,.,CASSSGVGSYNSPLHF,TGTGCCAGCAGCAGCGGGGTAGGCTCCTATAATTCACCCCTCCACTTT
.,TRBV30,TRBJ1-2,.,CAWSVLHMAGNGYTF,TGTGCCTGGAGTGTACTGCATATGGCAGGGAATGGCTACACCTTC
many,TRBV20-1,TRBJ2-1,.,CSASFVVHEQFF,TGCAGTGCTAGTTTTGTGGTACATGAGCAGTTCTTC
.,TRBV2,TRBJ1-3,.,CASRQDVSGNTIYF,TGTGCCAGCAGACAGGACGTCTCTGGAAACACCATATATTTT
.,TRBV7-2,TRBJ2-5,.,CASNPGISGAQETQYF,TGTGCCAGCAACCCCGGGATTAGCGGAGCCCAAGAGACCCAGTACTTC
many,TRBV5-1,TRBJ1-6,.,CASSLDGENSPLHF,TGCGCCAGCAGCTTGGATGGGGAGAATTCACCCCTCCACTTT
many,TRBV30,TRBJ2-5,.,CAWSRLGQETQYF,TGTGCCTGGAGCAGACTGGGCCAAGAGACCCAGTACTTC
many,TRBV4-2,TRBJ1-1,.,CASSQSDVHEAFF,TGTGCCAGCAGCCAGTCTGATGTCCATGAAGCTTTCTTT
.,TRBV6-2/TRBV6-3,TRBJ2-7,TRBD1,CASSYSSFMTARTGEQYF,TGTGCCAGCAGTTACTCGTCCTTCATGACCGCCCGGACAGGCGAGCAGTACTTC
.,TRBV4-2,TRBJ2-1,.,CASSQEGGDAVQEFF,TGTGCCAGCAGCCAAGAAGGGGGAGACGCGGTCCAGGAGTTCTTC
.,TRBV7-2,TRBJ1-1,TRBD1,CASSARTGAHGAFF,TGTGCCAGCAGCGCCCGGACAGGGGCCCATGGAGCTTTCTTT
many,TRBV6-5,TRBJ2-1,TRBD2,CASSPRTSGNNEQFF,TGTGCCAGCAGTCCCCGGACTAGCGGCAACAATGAGCAGTTCTTC
.,TRBV3-1,TRBJ2-1,.,CASSHNLNEQFF,TGTGCCAGCAGCCATAATTTGAATGAGCAGTTCTTC
many,TRBV10-2,TRBJ1-5,.,CASSEPNQPQHF,TGCGCCAGCAGTGAACCAAATCAGCCCCAGCATTTT
many,TRBV19,TRBJ1-5,TRBD1,CASSIEPGGAPGNQPQHF,TGTGCCAGTAGTATAGAGCCAGGGGGGGCGCCCGGTAATCAGCCCCAGCATTTT
.,TRBV11-2,TRBJ2-1,.,CASSPIRDYREEQFF,TGTGCCAGCAGCCCCATCCGGGACTACAGGGAAGAGCAGTTCTTC
many,TRBV7-6,TRBJ1-3,TRBD1,CASSLSADRGHGNTIYF,TGTGCCAGCAGCCTGTCGGCGGACAGGGGGCATGGAAACACCATATATTTT
.,TRBV20-1,TRBJ1-5,.,CSATGVTLHNQPQHF,TGCAGTGCTACCGGGGTCACCCTACACAATCAGCCCCAGCATTTT